The 8 T cell receptor beta chains in this list originate from one sample, sequenced in a study of tumor-infiltrating lymphocytes in primary liver carcinoma. The input was about 500 ng total RNA; TCR beta cDNA was made from it with a constant-region primer. Libraries of TCR beta came from three nested multiplex PCR rounds with slightly modified ARM-PCR. Two initial PCR rounds of 10 to 11 cycles each paired TRBV1-TRBV30 forward primers with a C-beta reverse primer. TCRdb re-called the multiplex PCR reads with MiXCR, one entry per CDR3 protein. The sample contains approximately 80,000 distinct CDR3 sequences, roughly 71% of which appear only once. Co-extraction of RNA and DNA was performed on about 19-31 mg of unsorted bulk tissue. Sequenced: tumor-adjacent normal liver tissue. Receptors were obtained from a man in his forties or fifties with primary liver carcinoma and hepatitis B virus infection.

Comments on this clonotype: A read error may be the cause here, since a much bigger clone is one base away. In DNA, the CDR3 is TGTGCCAGCAGTCCGACAGGGAACCTTAATGAAAAACTGTTTTTT. The encoded protein is CASSPTGNLNEKLFF. The rearrangement joins TRBV28 to TRBJ1-4, with TRBD1 matching 7 bases. The CDR3 loop spans 15 amino acids. With 5 bases clipped from V and 4 bases from J, the junction kept 7 bases outside the gene matches. Germline CDR1 is MDHEN and CDR2 is SYDVKM.

The sample holds a few counts of this clonotype. With a much larger clone just one base away, this may be a read error. This chain joins TRBV5-4 and TRBJ2-1; D is perhaps TRBD2 (5 bases). The CDR3 is 12 amino acids. Trimming left V 4 bases short and J 10 bases short, with 12 bases between. Looked up from germline, CDR1 is SGHNT and CDR2 is YYREEE (reference sequence). CDR3 coding DNA: TGTGCCAGCAGCAAGGAGGAGCAGGAGCAGTTCTTC. Translated, it gives CASSKEEQEQFF. The full variable domain, in which reference TRBV5-4 and TRBJ2-1 provide the parts outside the CDR3, is ETGVTQSPTHLIKTRGQQVTLRCSSQSGHNTVSWYQQALGQGPQFIFQYYREEENGRGNFPPRFSGLQFPNYSSELNVNALELDDSALYLCASSKEEQEQFFGPGTRLTVL.

This clonotype was seen only a few times. This may be a read error, as it is one base from a much larger clone. The gene calls are TRBV7-9 and TRBJ1-1; tentatively, D is TRBD1 (5 bases). CDR1 is SEHNR, CDR2 FQNEAQ, per germline (reference sequence). The CDR3 extends over 13 amino acids. The CDR3 is CASSSQGDTEAIF. CDR3 bases: TGTGCCAGCAGCTCGCAGGGTGACACTGAAGCTATCTTT.

Worth noting for this clonotype: This sequence may be a read error, since a much larger clone differs from it by one base. V usage is TRBV11-1 and J usage is TRBJ2-2; tentative D call: TRBD1 (6 bases). Looked up from germline, CDR1 is SGHAT and CDR2 is FQDESV (reference sequence). This CDR3 region has 13 residues. The CDR3 protein is CTSSFWDTGDLFF. The CDR3 DNA sequence: TGTACCAGCAGCTTTTGGGACACCGGGGACCTGTTTTTT.

This clonotype was counted at least ten times. The gene calls are TRBV5-4 and TRBJ1-2; a weak D match, TRBD1 (6 bases). The germline V and J ends were trimmed by 1 base and 2 bases, with 15 bases remaining between them. CDR3 length: 16 residues. CDR1 and CDR2 (germline): SGHNT, YYREEE (reference sequence). The CDR3, as DNA: TGTGCCAGCAGCTTGTACAGGGAAAGGGGAAACTATGGCTACACCTTC. Translated: CASSLYRERGNYGYTF.

Notes on this clonotype: At one end, the junction sequence differs from germline, possibly due to a read error. The V gene is TRBV6-5, the J gene TRBJ2-5; 8 bases map to TRBD1. The germline V gene encodes CDR1 MNHEY and CDR2 SVGAGI. The CDR3 runs to 13 residues. The CDR3 nucleotides are TGTGCCAGCAGTAGGACAGGGCAAGATACCCAATACTTC. Protein sequence: CASSRTGQDTQYF.

Concerning this clonotype itself: The final CDR3 position lacks the conserved phenylalanine or tryptophan, pointing to a likely read error. This chain joins TRBV6-6 and TRBJ2-2, with D tentatively TRBD1 (8 bases). This CDR3 contains 15 residues. Germline CDR1 reads MNHNY; CDR2 reads SVGAGI (reference sequence). The CDR3 loop is CASTTGGANTGELFS. The CDR3 DNA sequence: TGTGCTAGCACTACAGGGGGGGCGAACACCGGGGAGCTGTTTTCT.

A remark on this clonotype: The junction does not match germline at one end; this may be a read error. The rearrangement uses TRBV7-9 and TRBJ2-1; 7 bases agree with TRBD2. CDR1 is SEHNR, CDR2 FQNEAQ, per germline (reference sequence). The CDR3 is 15 amino acids. The CDR3 sequence is CASSLDLAVDNVQFF. In DNA, the CDR3 is TGTGCCAGCAGCCTCGATCTAGCGGTCGACAATGTGCAGTTCTTT.